This T cell receptor beta chain was sequenced for a study of blood T cell repertoires in COVID-19. Some clones are missing from TCRdb's copy, which holds only in-frame ones; the method was immunoSEQ multiplex PCR. The repertoire holds about 200,000 clones, with 75% to 85% as singletons. The V end lost 3 bases, the J end lost 3 bases, and 12 bases lay between the germline ends. Germline CDR1 is MNHEY and CDR2 is SMNVEV (reference sequence). CDR3 length equals 14 residues. This clonotype was sampled from a man aged 60 to 69 with acute or convalescent COVID-19. The chain recombines TRBV27 with TRBJ2-7; a possible D gene is TRBD2 (5 bases). The sequenced sample consisted of peripheral blood. CDR3 DNA: TGTGCCAGCAGTTTCATAGGACTCCACTACGAGCAGTACTTC. The encoded protein is CASSFIGLHYEQYF.